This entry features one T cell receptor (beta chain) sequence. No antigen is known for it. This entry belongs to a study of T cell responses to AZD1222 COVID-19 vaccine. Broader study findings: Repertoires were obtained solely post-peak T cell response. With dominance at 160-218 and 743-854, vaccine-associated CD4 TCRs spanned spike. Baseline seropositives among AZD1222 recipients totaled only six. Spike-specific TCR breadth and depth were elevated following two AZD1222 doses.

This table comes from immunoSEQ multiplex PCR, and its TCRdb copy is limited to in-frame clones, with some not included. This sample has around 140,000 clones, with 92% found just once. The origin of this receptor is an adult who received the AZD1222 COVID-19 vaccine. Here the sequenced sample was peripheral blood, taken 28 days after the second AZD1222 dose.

This CDR3 reads CASSSSMGLVYEQYF. CDR3 DNA: TGTGCCAGCAGCTCAAGCATGGGACTAGTCTACGAGCAGTACTTC. The chain has TRBV5-4 and TRBJ2-7, with TRBD2 identical over 8 bases. The CDR3 totals 15 residues. Germline V CDR1 and CDR2: SGHNT, YYREEE (reference sequence). The V and J ends lost 3 bases and 3 bases, in that order; junction bases with no gene match: 8.